This entry lists 5 T cell receptor beta chains sequenced from one sample in a study of OX40 agonist ivuxolimab in advanced cancers. Method: immunoSEQ multiplex PCR; TCRdb's copy keeps in-frame clones and lacks some. The sample lists around 99,000 clones; 90% were seen once. The specimen was CD4+ or CD8+ T cells sorted from blood, collected in a trial of the OX40 agonist ivuxolimab. Source of these receptors: an adult with an advanced solid tumor such as melanoma, head and neck, liver or kidney cancer.

The chain combines TRBV28 with TRBJ2-1; 11 nucleotides align to TRBD2. V trimming: 6 bases; J trimming: 3 bases; junction bases outside the gene matches: 10. Germline V gene lookup returns CDR1 MDHEN and CDR2 SYDVKM. The length of the CDR3 is 17 residues. In DNA form, the CDR3 reads TGTGCCAGCAGCCTTTCTAGCGGGGGGCCTCACTACAATGAGCAGTTCTTC. It is translated as CASSLSSGGPHYNEQFF.

The chain is built from TRBV4-1 and TRBJ1-1, with D unclear. The CDR3 is made up of 16 amino acids. V was pared by 3 bases and J by 2 bases, with 16 bases between. Germline CDR1 and CDR2: MGHRA and YSYEKL. CDR3 region: CASSHPLRGANTEAFF. The CDR3 coding sequence is TGCGCCAGCAGCCACCCCCTAAGAGGTGCTAACACTGAAGCTTTCTTT.

The rearrangement uses TRBV7-9 and TRBJ1-5; 11 bases agree with TRBD1. Looked up from germline, CDR1 is SEHNR and CDR2 is FQNEAQ (reference sequence). The CDR3 has 14 amino acids. J gave up 5 bases and V 5 bases, and 2 bases lay outside the gene matches. CDR3: CASSRDRGDQPQHF. As DNA, the CDR3 is TGTGCCAGCAGCCGGGACAGGGGGGATCAGCCCCAGCATTTT.

The rearrangement links TRBV2 to TRBJ2-7; 7 nucleotides match TRBD1. The germline V gene has CDR1 SNHLY and CDR2 FYNNEI. J gave up 3 bases and V 6 bases, and 5 bases lay outside the gene matches. This CDR3 spans 13 amino acids. Written as DNA, the CDR3 is TGTGCCAGCAGGACAGGGAGTAACTACGAGCAGTACTTC. It codes for CASRTGSNYEQYF. The full variable domain, with the rest looked up from reference TRBV2 and TRBJ2-7, is EPEVTQTPSHQVTQMGQEVILRCVPISNHLYFYWYRQILGQKVEFLVSFYNNEISEKSEIFDDQFSVERPDGSNFTLKIRSTKLEDSAMYFCASRTGSNYEQYFGPGTRLTVT.

This chain joins TRBV5-1 and TRBJ1-4; 8 bases match TRBD1. Germline-derived CDR1 and CDR2 are SGHRS and YFSETQ. The CDR3 has 14 residues. The trim removed 7 bases at V and 3 bases at J, leaving 5 bases unmatched. The CDR3 DNA is TGCGCCAGCCGACAGGGGAGGTCTAATGAAAAACTGTTTTTT. Its protein product is CASRQGRSNEKLFF.